The rows below give T cell receptor beta chains drawn from one sample of a study of T cells in narcolepsy. Repertoires were generated with immunoSEQ multiplex PCR, while TCRdb's copy carries only in-frame clones and drops some. The sample comprises about 34,000 clones, 82% of which are singletons, and roughly 2.6% rests with the top ten. Sequencing used CD45RA- memory CD4+ T cells from PBMCs. These receptor sequences come from a human donor with narcolepsy. Each CDR3 is given with its conserved first and last residue. The D gene is left open where the match is weak. The size entry is marked missing in some rows and otherwise reads once, few, many or a size class.

D: .
length: 14
J: TRBJ2-2
size: few
V: TRBV5-4
CDR3: CASSLANGGGELFF
DNA: TGTGCCAGCAGCTTGGCCAACGGGGGCGGGGAGCTGTTTTTT

D: TRBD2
length: 16
J: TRBJ2-1
size: .
V: TRBV6-4
CDR3: CASSLELAGGRDEQFF
DNA: TGTGCCAGCAGTCTGGAGCTAGCGGGAGGGAGGGATGAGCAGTTCTTC

D: TRBD2
length: 17
J: TRBJ2-2
size: .
V: TRBV5-4
CDR3: CASSPAGLAVGAGELFF
DNA: TGTGCCAGCAGCCCCGCTGGGCTAGCGGTGGGCGCCGGGGAGCTGTTTTTT

D: .
length: 15
J: TRBJ1-4
size: .
V: TRBV7-2
CDR3: CASSVMSGLGEKLFF
DNA: TGTGCCAGCAGCGTCATGAGTGGATTAGGTGAAAAACTGTTTTTT

D: TRBD2
length: 14
J: TRBJ2-1
size: .
V: TRBV6-5
CDR3: CATKGGGIYNEQFF
DNA: TGTGCCACCAAGGGCGGGGGGATATACAATGAGCAGTTCTTC

D: TRBD1
length: 16
J: TRBJ1-3
size: once
V: TRBV11-2
CDR3: CASSLRQGNSGNTIYF
DNA: TGTGCCAGCAGCCTAAGACAGGGAAACTCTGGAAACACCATATATTTT

D: .
length: 18
J: TRBJ2-6
size: .
V: TRBV9
CDR3: CASSVLGGGLSGANVLTF
DNA: TGTGCCAGCAGCGTACTAGGGGGAGGCCTCTCTGGGGCCAACGTCCTGACTTTC

D: .
length: 14
J: TRBJ1-2
size: few
V: TRBV30
CDR3: CAWSPIDRFHGYTF
DNA: TGTGCCTGGAGCCCTATCGACAGGTTTCATGGCTACACCTTC

D: .
length: 12
J: TRBJ1-1
size: .
V: TRBV5-5
CDR3: CASSLILTEAFF
DNA: TGTGCCAGCAGCTTAATTCTCACTGAAGCTTTCTTT

D: TRBD1
length: 13
J: TRBJ2-7
size: few
V: TRBV27
CDR3: CASSRRQGIEQYF
DNA: TGTGCCAGCAGTAGGCGACAGGGTATCGAGCAGTACTTC

D: TRBD2
length: 15
J: TRBJ2-7
size: .
V: TRBV28
CDR3: CASSSPGLAGGEQYF
DNA: TGTGCCAGCAGTTCCCCGGGACTAGCGGGAGGCGAGCAGTACTTC

D: .
length: 15
J: TRBJ1-6
size: .
V: TRBV11-2
CDR3: CASSLDWGLGTPLHF
DNA: TGTGCCAGCAGCTTAGACTGGGGGTTGGGGACACCCCTCCACTTT

D: TRBD1
length: 16
J: TRBJ2-1
size: .
V: TRBV5-4
CDR3: CASSPLTGEYYNEQFF
DNA: TGTGCCAGCAGCCCGCTGACAGGGGAATACTACAATGAGCAGTTCTTC